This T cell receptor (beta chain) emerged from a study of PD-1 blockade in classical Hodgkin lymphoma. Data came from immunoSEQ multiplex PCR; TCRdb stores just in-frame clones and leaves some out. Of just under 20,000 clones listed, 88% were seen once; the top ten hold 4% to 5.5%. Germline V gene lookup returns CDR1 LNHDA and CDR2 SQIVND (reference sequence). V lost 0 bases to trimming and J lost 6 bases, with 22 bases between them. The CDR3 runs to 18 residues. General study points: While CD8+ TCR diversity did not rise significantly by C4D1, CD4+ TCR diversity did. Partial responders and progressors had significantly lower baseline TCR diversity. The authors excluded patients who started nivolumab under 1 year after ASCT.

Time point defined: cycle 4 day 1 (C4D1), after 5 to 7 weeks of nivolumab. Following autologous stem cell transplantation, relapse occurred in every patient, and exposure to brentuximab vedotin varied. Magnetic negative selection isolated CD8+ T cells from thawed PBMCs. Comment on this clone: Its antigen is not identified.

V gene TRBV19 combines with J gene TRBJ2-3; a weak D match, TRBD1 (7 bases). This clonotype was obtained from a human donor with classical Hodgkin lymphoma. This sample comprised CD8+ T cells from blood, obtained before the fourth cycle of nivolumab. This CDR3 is CASSIDPPLRAGGDTQYF. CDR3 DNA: TGTGCCAGTAGTATAGACCCCCCCCTAAGGGCAGGGGGGGATACGCAGTATTTT.